The rows below give T cell receptor beta chains drawn from one sample of a study of post-analysis software for immune sequencing data. Using its own MiXCR run on the PCR reads, TCRdb lists one record per CDR3 protein. The table records hundreds of thousands of distinct CDR3 sequences, approximately 59% of them present only once. Material for sequencing was blood. These receptors came from a girl aged 2-10 years with multiple sclerosis. Each CDR3 is given with its conserved first and last residue. D genes are given only for firm matches. Clone size is stated in some rows and not others, as once, few, many or a class when expanded.

TRBJ2-5	TRBV6-2/TRBV6-3	.	.	CASSYGQRAPIKETQYF	TGTGCCAGCAGTTATGGCCAGCGCGCCCCAATTAAAGAGACCCAGTACTTC
TRBJ2-1	TRBV5-1	few	.	CASSVTVTYNEQFF	TGCGCCAGCAGCGTGACAGTTACCTACAATGAGCAGTTCTTC
TRBJ2-7	TRBV10-3	.	TRBD1	CAIWGQGAEEQYF	TGTGCCATCTGGGGACAGGGGGCGGAAGAGCAGTACTTC
TRBJ2-1	TRBV7-9	.	TRBD1	CASSPPTQGADEQFF	TGTGCCAGCAGCCCCCCCACCCAGGGGGCTGATGAGCAGTTCTTC
TRBJ2-7	TRBV12-3/TRBV12-4	.	TRBD2	CASTSGRYEQYF	TGTGCCAGCACTAGCGGGAGATACGAGCAGTACTTC
TRBJ2-7	TRBV11-1	.	TRBD2	CASSPRYQRDYEQYF	TGTGCCAGCAGCCCCCGCTACCAGCGGGATTACGAGCAGTACTTC
TRBJ2-1	TRBV9	once	.	CASSGLSYNEQFF	TGTGCCAGCAGCGGCCTCTCCTACAATGAGCAGTTCTTC
TRBJ1-4	TRBV20-1	few	.	CSAREGSVPNEKLFF	TGCAGTGCTAGAGAGGGCAGCGTCCCTAATGAAAAACTGTTTTTT
TRBJ2-3	TRBV20-1	.	.	CSARDASETGLHTDTQYF	TGCAGTGCTAGAGACGCATCAGAGACAGGCCTTCACACAGATACGCAGTATTTT
TRBJ2-7	TRBV29-1	.	.	CSVGRALSYEQYF	TGCAGCGTTGGGCGGGCGTTGTCCTACGAGCAGTACTTC
TRBJ1-1	TRBV15	.	.	CATSRDVQVLEAFF	TGTGCCACCAGCAGAGATGTTCAGGTCCTTGAAGCTTTCTTT
TRBJ2-1	TRBV7-3	.	TRBD1	CASSLTAAGGNEQFF	TGTGCCAGCAGCTTAACGGCCGCAGGGGGCAATGAGCAGTTCTTC
TRBJ1-1	TRBV11-2	few	.	CASSLNEEIHMNTEAFF	TGTGCCAGCAGCTTAAATGAAGAAATTCATATGAACACTGAAGCTTTCTTT
TRBJ2-1	TRBV29-1	.	.	CSVQQDTSSYNEQFF	TGCAGCGTCCAGCAGGATACTAGCTCCTACAATGAGCAGTTCTTC
TRBJ2-5	TRBV12-3/TRBV12-4	.	TRBD1	CASHPGQGAETQYF	TGTGCCAGTCATCCAGGACAGGGGGCAGAGACCCAGTACTTC
TRBJ2-7	TRBV6-1	.	TRBD1	CASSSFDRVMYEQYF	TGTGCCAGCAGTTCATTTGACAGGGTTATGTACGAGCAGTACTTC
TRBJ2-5	TRBV24-1	few	TRBD1	CATSVTTGEERQETQYF	TGTGCCACCAGTGTCACGACAGGGGAGGAACGGCAAGAGACCCAGTACTTC
TRBJ2-5	TRBV9	.	TRBD2	CASSVGGGSVQETQYF	TGTGCCAGCAGCGTAGGGGGAGGGAGCGTACAAGAGACCCAGTACTTC
TRBJ2-3	TRBV7-2	few	TRBD2	CASSSSSGVESTDTQYF	TGTGCCAGCAGCTCCTCTAGCGGGGTCGAAAGCACAGATACGCAGTATTTT
TRBJ2-7	TRBV20-1	.	TRBD1	CSARDEEDRAYEQYF	TGCAGTGCTAGAGATGAAGAGGACAGGGCCTACGAGCAGTACTTC
TRBJ1-1	TRBV12-3/TRBV12-4	.	.	CASSLLAENTEAFF	TGTGCCAGCAGTTTATTGGCGGAGAACACTGAAGCTTTCTTT
TRBJ1-2	TRBV12-3/TRBV12-4	.	TRBD1	CASSLGDRGQNGGYTF	TGTGCCAGCAGTTTGGGGGACAGGGGACAAAACGGGGGCTACACCTTC
TRBJ2-7	TRBV27	.	TRBD1	CASRDRGYEQYF	TGTGCCTCTCGGGACAGGGGCTACGAGCAGTACTTC
TRBJ2-1	TRBV20-1	.	TRBD2	CSATGLASANEQFF	TGCAGTGCTACTGGACTAGCGTCGGCAAATGAGCAGTTCTTC
TRBJ2-1	TRBV19	.	TRBD2	CASSIPSAGGHEQFF	TGTGCCAGTAGTATCCCCTCCGCGGGGGGACATGAGCAGTTCTTC
TRBJ1-5	TRBV5-6	.	.	CASSLYIGNHQPQHF	TGTGCCAGCAGCCTCTACATAGGGAACCATCAGCCCCAGCATTTT
TRBJ2-6	TRBV10-3	.	.	CAISPGHADSGANVLTF	TGTGCCATCAGTCCGGGACATGCTGATTCTGGGGCCAACGTCCTGACTTTC
TRBJ2-2	TRBV27	.	TRBD2	CASGAGLAGTGELFF	TGTGCCAGCGGGGCAGGACTAGCGGGGACCGGGGAGCTGTTTTTT
TRBJ2-3	TRBV29-1	few	.	CSVERQATDTQYF	TGCAGCGTTGAACGGCAGGCCACAGATACGCAGTATTTT
TRBJ2-3	TRBV5-1	.	.	CASVSVGSTDTQYF	TGCGCCAGCGTCTCCGTAGGAAGCACAGATACGCAGTATTTT
TRBJ2-5	TRBV7-6	.	.	CASSPGGEGSQETQYF	TGTGCCAGCAGCCCCGGGGGCGAGGGGTCCCAAGAGACCCAGTACTTC
TRBJ2-7	TRBV15	once	.	CATSRDRERAPFEQYF	TGTGCCACCAGCAGAGATCGGGAGCGGGCCCCGTTCGAGCAGTACTTC
TRBJ2-1	TRBV20-1	.	TRBD2	CSATPRRGGDYNEQFF	TGCAGTGCTACTCCCCGGCGGGGGGGAGACTACAATGAGCAGTTCTTC
TRBJ2-7	TRBV27	.	TRBD1	CASSPSPGQGIYEQYF	TGTGCCAGCAGTCCCAGTCCGGGACAGGGTATATACGAGCAGTACTTC
TRBJ2-7	TRBV2	.	TRBD2	CASSPGLAGGSEQYF	TGTGCCAGCAGCCCCGGACTAGCGGGAGGATCCGAGCAGTACTTC
TRBJ2-3	TRBV9	.	.	CASSEEVGTDTQYF	TGTGCCAGCAGCGAAGAAGTGGGCACAGATACGCAGTATTTT
TRBJ2-5	TRBV3-1	.	.	CASSHVEETQYF	TGTGCCAGCAGCCACGTAGAGGAGACCCAGTACTTC
TRBJ2-7	TRBV12-3/TRBV12-4	.	.	CASVTTSYSYEQYF	TGTGCCAGTGTAACGACATCTTACTCCTACGAGCAGTACTTC
TRBJ2-1	TRBV7-9	.	TRBD2	CASSITSGSSYNEQFF	TGTGCCAGCAGCATAACTAGCGGTAGCTCCTACAATGAGCAGTTCTTC
TRBJ2-3	TRBV12-3/TRBV12-4	.	.	CASRVQGQTLSTDTQYF	TGTGCCAGCAGAGTCCAAGGACAAACATTGAGCACAGATACGCAGTATTTT
TRBJ2-1	TRBV25-1	.	.	CASSGGQGGYNEQFF	TGTGCCAGCAGTGGAGGGCAGGGGGGCTACAATGAGCAGTTCTTC
TRBJ2-6	TRBV5-1	.	TRBD1	CASSPSRGRGSYGANVLTF	TGCGCCAGCAGCCCAAGCAGGGGGCGCGGGTCGTATGGGGCCAACGTCCTGACTTTC
TRBJ2-1	TRBV3-1	.	TRBD2	CASSQGVLAGGTHNEQFF	TGTGCCAGCAGCCAAGGGGTACTAGCGGGGGGCACTCACAATGAGCAGTTCTTC
TRBJ2-1	TRBV7-3	few	TRBD1	CASSPRDRGYNEQFF	TGTGCCAGCAGCCCCCGGGACAGGGGGTACAATGAGCAGTTCTTC
TRBJ1-2	TRBV12-3/TRBV12-4	.	TRBD1	CASSAGQGSAGYTF	TGTGCCAGCAGTGCCGGACAGGGTTCGGCTGGCTACACCTTC
TRBJ2-7	TRBV7-9	few	.	CASSLSWNYEQYF	TGTGCCAGCAGCTTAAGTTGGAACTACGAGCAGTACTTC
TRBJ2-1	TRBV12-3/TRBV12-4	few	.	CASSTGTREQFF	TGTGCCAGCAGTACCGGGACCCGTGAGCAGTTCTTC
TRBJ2-5	TRBV7-2	.	TRBD1	CASSLRHAGTGVETQYF	TGTGCCAGCAGCTTACGACACGCCGGGACAGGGGTTGAGACCCAGTACTTC
TRBJ2-3	TRBV20-1	.	TRBD2	CSATWTSGSTDTQYF	TGCAGTGCTACTTGGACTAGCGGGAGCACAGATACGCAGTATTTT
TRBJ2-4	TRBV13	.	.	CASSLSRNIQYF	TGTGCCAGCAGCTTATCTCGAAACATTCAGTACTTC
TRBJ2-1	TRBV7-3	.	TRBD2	CASSLIGGPRGDEQFF	TGTGCCAGCAGCTTAATTGGGGGCCCGCGGGGGGATGAGCAGTTCTTC
TRBJ2-7	TRBV18	few	TRBD1	CASSPRDRGRPYEQYF	TGTGCCAGCTCACCTCGTGACAGGGGGCGACCCTACGAGCAGTACTTC
TRBJ2-4	TRBV29-1	.	TRBD2	CSVELAELAKNIQYF	TGCAGCGTTGAACTAGCGGAACTAGCCAAAAACATTCAGTACTTC